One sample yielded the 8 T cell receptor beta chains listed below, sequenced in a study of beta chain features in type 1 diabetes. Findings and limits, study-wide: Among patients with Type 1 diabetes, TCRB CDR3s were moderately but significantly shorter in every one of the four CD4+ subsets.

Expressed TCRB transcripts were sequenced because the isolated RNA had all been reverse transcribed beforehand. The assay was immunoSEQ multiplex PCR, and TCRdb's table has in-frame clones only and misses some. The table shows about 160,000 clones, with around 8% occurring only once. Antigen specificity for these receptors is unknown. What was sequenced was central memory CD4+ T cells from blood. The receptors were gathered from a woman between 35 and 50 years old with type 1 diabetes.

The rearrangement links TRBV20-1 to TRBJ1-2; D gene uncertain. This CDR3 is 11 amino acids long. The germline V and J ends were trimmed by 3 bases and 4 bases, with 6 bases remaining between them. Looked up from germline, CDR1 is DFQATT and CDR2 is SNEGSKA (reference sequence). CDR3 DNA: TGCAGTGCTAGGAACACCTATGGCTACACCTTC. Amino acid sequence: CSARNTYGYTF.

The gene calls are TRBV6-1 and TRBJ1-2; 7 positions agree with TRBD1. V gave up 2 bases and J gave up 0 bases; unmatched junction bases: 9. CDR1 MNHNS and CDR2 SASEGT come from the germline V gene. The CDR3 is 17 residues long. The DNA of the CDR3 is TGTGCCAGCAGTGAACAACCGGACAGGCGTGCTAACTATGGCTACACCTTC. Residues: CASSEQPDRRANYGYTF.

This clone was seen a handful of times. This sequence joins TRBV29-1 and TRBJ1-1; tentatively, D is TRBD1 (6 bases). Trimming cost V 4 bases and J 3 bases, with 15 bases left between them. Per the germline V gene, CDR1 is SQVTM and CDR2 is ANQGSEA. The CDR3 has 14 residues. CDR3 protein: CSVAVDRFYTEAFF. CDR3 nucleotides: TGCAGCGTTGCCGTTGACAGGTTCTACACTGAAGCTTTCTTT.

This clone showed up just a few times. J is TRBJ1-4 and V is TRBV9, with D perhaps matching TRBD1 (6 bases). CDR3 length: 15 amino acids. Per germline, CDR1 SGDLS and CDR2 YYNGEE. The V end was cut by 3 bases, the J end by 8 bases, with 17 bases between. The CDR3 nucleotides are TGTGCCAGCAGCGGTACAGGGAGGGTGGAGGAAAAACTGTTTTTT. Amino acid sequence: CASSGTGRVEEKLFF.

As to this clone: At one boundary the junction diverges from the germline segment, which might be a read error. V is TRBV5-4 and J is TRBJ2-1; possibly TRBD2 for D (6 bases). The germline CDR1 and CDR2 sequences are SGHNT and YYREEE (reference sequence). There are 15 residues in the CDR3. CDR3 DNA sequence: TGCGCCAGCAGCGTTGGGACGGAGGGATACAATGAGCAGTTCTTC. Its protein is CASSVGTEGYNEQFF.

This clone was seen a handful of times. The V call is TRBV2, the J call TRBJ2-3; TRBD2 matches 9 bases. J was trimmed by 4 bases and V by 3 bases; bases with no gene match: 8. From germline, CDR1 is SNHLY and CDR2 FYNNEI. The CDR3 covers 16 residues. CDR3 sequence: CASSERSSGTSDTQYF. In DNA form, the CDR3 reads TGTGCCAGCAGTGAGAGGTCTAGCGGGACTTCAGATACGCAGTATTTT.

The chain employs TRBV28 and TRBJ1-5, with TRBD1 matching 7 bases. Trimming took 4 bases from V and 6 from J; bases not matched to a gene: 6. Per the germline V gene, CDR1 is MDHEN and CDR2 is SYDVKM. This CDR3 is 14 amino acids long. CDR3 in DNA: TGTGCCAGCAGTTACAGGGGCGCCATTCAGCCCCAGCATTTT. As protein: CASSYRGAIQPQHF.

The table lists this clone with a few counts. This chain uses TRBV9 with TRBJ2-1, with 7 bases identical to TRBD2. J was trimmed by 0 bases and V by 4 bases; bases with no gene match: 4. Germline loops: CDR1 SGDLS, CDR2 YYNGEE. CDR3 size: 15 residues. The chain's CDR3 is CASSLSGSSYNEQFF. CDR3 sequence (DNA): TGTGCCAGCAGCCTTAGCGGGTCCTCCTACAATGAGCAGTTCTTC.